This TCR beta chain was identified in a study of T cell changes during pregnancy in multiple sclerosis. This table comes from immunoSEQ multiplex PCR, and its TCRdb copy is limited to in-frame clones, with some not included. In the table there are about 100,000 clones, roughly 93% of which are singletons. CDR3 length: 11 residues. Trimming took 9 bases from V and 3 from J, leaving 8 bases between them. The germline V gene has CDR1 LNHDA and CDR2 SQIVND (reference sequence). The material was peripheral blood, obtained before pregnancy. The chain employs TRBV19 and TRBJ1-2; D is ambiguous. The clonotype was recovered from a female donor with multiple sclerosis, enrolled in a pregnancy study. CDR3 nucleotide sequence: TGTGCCAGCGGCCGGGACTATGGCTACACCTTC. Protein: CASGRDYGYTF.